The 23 T cell receptor beta chains listed next were all sequenced from one sample in a study of CD8+ T cells in alopecia areata. RNA, once extracted, was reverse transcribed into cDNA for use as the sequencing template. Sequencing used immunoSEQ multiplex PCR; TCRdb keeps in-frame clones, though not all of them. The sample has 150,000 or so clones, 55% seen once; the top ten hold around 4.8%. The sequenced sample consisted of CD4+ T cells sorted from blood. The source is a human donor in good health.

The chain recombines TRBV2 with TRBJ2-7, with D tentatively TRBD1 (6 bases). Germline loops: CDR1 SNHLY, CDR2 FYNNEI. The CDR3 is made up of 14 amino acids. V dropped 2 bases and J dropped 5 bases, with 13 bases sitting between them. The CDR3 DNA sequence: TGTGCCAGCAGTGAATTACAGGGACGCGACGAGCAGTACTTC. Protein sequence: CASSELQGRDEQYF.

The chain carries TRBV10-3 and TRBJ2-7; D ambiguous. CDR1 ENHRY and CDR2 SYGVKD come from the germline V gene. The CDR3 extends over 13 amino acids. The germline V and J ends were trimmed by 0 bases and 2 bases, with 5 bases remaining between them. The CDR3 sequence is CAISESRAYEQYF. Written as DNA, the CDR3 is TGTGCCATCAGTGAGTCAAGGGCCTACGAGCAGTACTTC.

This sequence joins TRBV10-3 and TRBJ2-1, with TRBD2 identical over 7 bases. V was clipped by 2 bases and J by 6 bases; unmatched bases: 1. The CDR3 contains 13 residues. In germline, CDR1 is ENHRY, CDR2 SYGVKD. DNA for the CDR3: TGTGCCATCAGTGAGCGGGAGGCCAATGAGCAGTTCTTC. It codes for CAISEREANEQFF.

J is TRBJ2-1 and V is TRBV29-1, with D unclear. The CDR3 loop spans 10 amino acids. Germline values: CDR1 SQVTM, CDR2 ANQGSEA. V was cut by 4 bases and J by 5 bases, with 3 bases left in between. The CDR3 nucleotides read TGCAGCGTTGGTGACAATGAGCAGTTCTTC. It codes for CSVGDNEQFF.

This clone has a handful of counts. The rearrangement links TRBV7-2 to TRBJ2-5; TRBD2 matches 7 bases. The CDR3 consists of 14 residues. CDR1 SGHTA and CDR2 FQGNSA come from the germline V gene. V shed 5 bases, J shed 7 bases, and the junction held 10 bases outside the gene matches. The CDR3 region has the DNA TGTGCCAGCAGCCTCAGCGGGACCGCAGGGACCCAGTACTTC. Its protein is CASSLSGTAGTQYF.

The sample holds a few counts of this clone. V and J are TRBV11-2 and TRBJ2-4; TRBD1 or TRBD2 may be the D gene (6 bases each). V dropped 5 bases and J dropped 0 bases, with 11 bases sitting between them. Germline loops: CDR1 SGHAT, CDR2 FQNNGV. This CDR3 is built from 15 residues. The CDR3 sequence is CASSKGGLAKNIQYF. The CDR3 DNA follows: TGTGCCAGCAGCAAAGGGGGACTAGCCAAAAACATTCAGTACTTC.

The chain has TRBV25-1 and TRBJ2-2; D not resolved. CDR1 is MGHDK and CDR2 is SYGVNS in the germline V gene. Trimming took 10 bases from V and 2 from J, leaving 14 bases between them. The CDR3 extends over 14 amino acids. CDR3 in amino acids: CATRAEYNTGELFF. The DNA of the CDR3 is TGTGCCACTCGAGCCGAGTACAACACCGGGGAGCTGTTTTTT.

The chain recombines TRBV29-1 with TRBJ1-2; possibly TRBD1 for D (6 bases). From germline, CDR1 is SQVTM and CDR2 ANQGSEA. The germline V and J ends were trimmed by 3 bases and 7 bases, with 18 bases remaining between them. This CDR3 has 14 amino acids. CDR3 sequence (DNA): TGCAGCGTTGAGGTTGAGGGGGGGAGCGGTGGCTACACCTTC. This translates into CSVEVEGGSGGYTF. Filled out from reference TRBV29-1 and TRBJ1-2, the complete variable domain reads SAVISQKPSRDICQRGTSLTIQCQVDSQVTMMFWYRQQPGQSLTLIATANQGSEATYESGFVIDKFPISRPNLTFSTLTVSNMSPEDSSIYLCSVEVEGGSGGYTFGSGTRLTVV.

This clone was found a few times. The V gene is TRBV5-4, the J gene TRBJ2-1; 9 positions match TRBD1. This CDR3 has 14 residues. Unmatched junction bases numbered 5, after V lost 6 bases and J lost 4 bases. Germline V gives CDR1 SGHNT, CDR2 YYREEE (reference sequence). CDR3 residues: CASIGGQGYNEQFF. CDR3 DNA sequence: TGTGCCAGCATAGGTGGACAGGGGTACAATGAGCAGTTCTTC.

The V and J genes are TRBV2 and TRBJ1-2; D not certain. Germline-derived CDR1 and CDR2 are SNHLY and FYNNEI. Trimming took 8 bases from V and 4 from J, leaving 11 bases between them. CDR3 length equals 12 residues. Written as DNA, the CDR3 is TGTGCCAGCCCAACACCGCCCTATGGCTACACCTTC. Amino acid sequence: CASPTPPYGYTF.

The chain links TRBV29-1 to TRBJ2-1; D gene unclear. CDR1 is SQVTM, CDR2 ANQGSEA, per germline. CDR3 length equals 14 residues. The V gene lost 2 bases and the J gene lost 1 base, with 9 bases spanning the gap. CDR3 sequence: CSVERADSYNEQFF. The CDR3 DNA is TGCAGCGTTGAACGCGCCGATTCCTACAATGAGCAGTTCTTC.

This clone was recorded a few times. V is TRBV25-1 and J is TRBJ2-1; the D is unclear. The V and J ends lost 3 bases and 2 bases respectively, with 14 bases between them. Germline V gene data show CDR1 as MGHDK and CDR2 as SYGVNS. The CDR3 is 16 amino acids. CDR3 in DNA: TGTGCCAGCAGTGACCCCAGTCCGTACACCTACAATGAGCAGTTCTTC. It specifies CASSDPSPYTYNEQFF. Variable domain in full (rest from reference TRBV25-1 and TRBJ2-1): EADIYQTPRYLVIGTGKKITLECSQTMGHDKMYWYQQDPGMELHLIHYSYGVNSTEKGDLSSESTVSRIRTEHFPLTLESARPSHTSQYLCASSDPSPYTYNEQFFGPGTRLTVL.

This clone showed up just a few times. The chain couples TRBV27 to TRBJ2-5, with TRBD1 matching over 8 bases. The CDR3 loop spans 13 amino acids. Germline V gives CDR1 MNHEY, CDR2 SMNVEV (reference sequence). Unmatched junction bases numbered 6, after V lost 8 bases and J lost 4 bases. The CDR3 nucleotides read TGTGCCAGCCGACAGGGGAAGGGAGAGACCCAGTACTTC. This encodes CASRQGKGETQYF.

CDR3 nucleotides: TGTGCCAGCAACTTAGCGGGAGTCGAGACCCAGTACTTC. This encodes CASNLAGVETQYF. V is TRBV5-4 and J is TRBJ2-5; 9 bases are shared with TRBD2. V shed 6 bases and J 5 bases; nucleotides not matched to a gene: 5. This CDR3 contains 13 residues. Germline V gene sequence: CDR1 SGHNT, CDR2 YYREEE (reference sequence).

This clone has only one observation. The sample carries other DNA sequences with the same CDR3. The chain couples TRBV30 to TRBJ1-5, with D possibly TRBD1 on 6 matching bases. The CDR3 sequence is 15 residues long. V lost 2 bases and J 4 bases, leaving 15 bases between the germline ends. Germline-derived CDR1 and CDR2 are GTSNPN and SVGIG (reference sequence). The CDR3, as DNA: TGTGCCTGGAGTCTCCCGGGACAATTTAATCAGCCCCAGCATTTT. Encoded protein: CAWSLPGQFNQPQHF. Variable domain in full (rest from reference TRBV30 and TRBJ1-5): SQTIHQWPATLVQPVGSPLSLECTVEGTSNPNLYWYRQAAGRGLQLLFYSVGIGQISSEVPQNLSASRPQDRQFILSSKKLLLSDSGFYLCAWSLPGQFNQPQHFGDGTRLSIL.

The chain employs TRBV10-3 and TRBJ2-7, with D hard to call. Germline V gives CDR1 ENHRY, CDR2 SYGVKD. The CDR3 runs 14 residues. V shed 6 bases and J shed 7 bases, with 19 bases lying between them. The CDR3 coding sequence is TGTGCCATCAGCCCTGACGGGTCGTCGGGTGAGCAGTACTTC. It translates to CAISPDGSSGEQYF.

This clone came up a few times. The chain joins TRBV7-9 to TRBJ2-7; either TRBD1 or TRBD2 may fit D (5 bases each). The V end lost 6 bases, the J end lost 5 bases, and 14 bases lay between the germline ends. The germline V gene has CDR1 SEHNR and CDR2 FQNEAQ (reference sequence). The CDR3 length is 13 residues. The CDR3 DNA is TGTGCCAGCAGGGGACCGGGGTGGGACGAGCAGTACTTC. This gives the protein CASRGPGWDEQYF.

The chain recombines TRBV6-1 with TRBJ2-2; 9 bases are a match to TRBD2. J gave up 5 bases and V 0 bases, and 4 bases lay outside the gene matches. CDR3 length: 16 amino acids. Germline V gives CDR1 MNHNS, CDR2 SASEGT. In nucleotides, the CDR3 is TGTGCCAGCAGTGAAGCTCGAGCGGGAGGAACCGGGGAGCTGTTTTTT. Amino acid sequence: CASSEARAGGTGELFF.

This clone has a handful of counts. The rearrangement uses TRBV6-6 and TRBJ1-2; D uncertain. This CDR3 is 12 amino acids long. Trimming stripped 7 bases from V and 7 bases from J, with 13 bases between. Germline V lookup: CDR1 MNHNY, CDR2 SVGAGI (reference sequence). For the CDR3, the DNA is TGTGCCAGCACCCAGGCAAGGGTTGGCTACACCTTC. Translation: CASTQARVGYTF.

This clone was seen a few times. The V call is TRBV6-6, the J call TRBJ2-5; D gene unclear. This CDR3 has 13 residues. Looked up from germline, CDR1 is MNHNY and CDR2 is SVGAGI (reference sequence). V was clipped by 2 bases and J by 0 bases, with 4 bases between them. As DNA, the CDR3 is TGTGCCAGCAGTTACGGGAACCAAGAGACCCAGTACTTC. Translating gives CASSYGNQETQYF.

J is TRBJ2-5 and V is TRBV28; 7 bases are shared with TRBD1. Germline V gene sequence: CDR1 MDHEN, CDR2 SYDVKM. Unmatched junction bases numbered 10, after V lost 8 bases and J lost 4 bases. The CDR3 is 14 residues long. The CDR3 region has the DNA TGTGCCAGCGCGCGACAGGGAGTAAGAGAGACCCAGTACTTC. Encoded protein: CASARQGVRETQYF.

The chain recombines TRBV5-1 with TRBJ2-3, with 8 bases that match TRBD1. Germline V gives CDR1 SGHRS, CDR2 YFSETQ. The CDR3 loop spans 14 amino acids. The ends lost 3 bases at V and 5 bases at J; junction bases unmatched: 5. The chain's CDR3 is CASSWQGAGDTQYF. The DNA of the CDR3 is TGCGCCAGCAGCTGGCAGGGGGCTGGAGATACGCAGTATTTT.

This sequence joins TRBV6-6 and TRBJ1-5; TRBD1 might be the D (6 bases). Trimming removed 6 bases at V and 2 bases at J, with 14 bases between. CDR3 length: 15 amino acids. The germline CDR1 and CDR2 sequences are MNHNY and SVGAGI (reference sequence). In DNA, the CDR3 is TGTGCCAGCAGGAACCAGGGGATAGGCAATCAGCCCCAGCATTTT. Translation: CASRNQGIGNQPQHF.